This T cell receptor (beta chain) was captured in a study of beta chain features in type 1 diabetes. Germline trimming cut 2 bases from V and 4 bases from J; bases unmatched to any gene: 6. This CDR3 contains 15 residues. Germline V lookup: CDR1 LGHNA, CDR2 YSLEER. TCRB transcripts that were expressed got sequenced, as all of the isolated RNA had been reverse transcribed. TCRdb's table, derived via immunoSEQ multiplex PCR, lists solely in-frame clones and lacks some. This sample carries 120,000 to 150,000 clones, approximately 52% of them seen once, and the ten largest clones take around 0.45%. The sequence was obtained from a man between 18 and 35 years old in good health. Sample: Tregs from blood. V usage is TRBV4-3 and J usage is TRBJ1-2; 8 bases fit TRBD1. CDR3 bases: TGCGCCAGCAGCCAAAACTCCGGGACAGGCTATGGCTACACCTTC. This encodes CASSQNSGTGYGYTF.